Listed below are T cell receptor beta chains from one sample, sequenced in a study of blood T cell repertoires in COVID-19. Clones were sequenced by immunoSEQ multiplex PCR, and TCRdb holds only the in-frame ones, with some missing. The sample holds about 200,000 clones, less than 90% seen once. Sequencing used PBMCs or T cells enriched from blood (not recorded which). These TCRs come from a woman in her twenties or thirties who had been exposed to COVID-19. Both conserved end residues are part of each CDR3. A D gene is named only where the DNA matches it firmly. Expanded clones are given a class, and other clones once, few, many or no size at all.

CASRRDRNTEAFF	TGTGCCAGCAGACGAGACAGGAACACTGAAGCTTTCTTT	TRBV2	TRBJ1-1	NA	NA
CASSQSRDSYGYTF	TGTGCCAGCAGCCAATCCCGGGACAGCTATGGCTACACCTTC	TRBV3-1/TRBV3-2	TRBJ1-2	TRBD1	NA
CASSLGQGQAYEQYF	TGTGCCAGCTCACTCGGACAGGGCCAGGCCTACGAGCAGTACTTC	TRBV18	TRBJ2-7	TRBD1	NA
CASSERSGGNSYEQYF	TGTGCCAGCAGTGAACGTAGCGGGGGGAACTCCTACGAGCAGTACTTC	TRBV2	TRBJ2-7	TRBD2	NA
CAWTESNYGYTF	TGTGCCTGGACGGAGTCGAACTATGGCTACACCTTC	TRBV30	TRBJ1-2	NA	NA
CASSLGGGPYEQYF	TGTGCCAGCAGCTTAGGCGGGGGACCCTACGAGCAGTACTTC	TRBV11-2	TRBJ2-7	TRBD2	NA
CASRISRGESNYGYTF	TGTGCCAGCAGGATCAGCCGCGGGGAATCGAACTATGGCTACACCTTC	TRBV11-2	TRBJ1-2	NA	NA
CASHRDYYGYTF	TGTGCCAGCCACAGGGATTACTATGGCTACACCTTC	TRBV2	TRBJ1-2	NA	NA
CASSVTGDLYEQYF	TGTGCCAGTAGTGTAACAGGGGACCTCTACGAGCAGTACTTC	TRBV19	TRBJ2-7	TRBD1	NA
CASSDISNTGELFF	TGTGCCAGCAGTGACATTTCGAACACCGGGGAGCTGTTTTTT	TRBV25-1	TRBJ2-2	NA	NA
CASSPRDRNTEAFF	TGTGCCAGCTCACCACGGGACAGGAACACTGAAGCTTTCTTT	TRBV18	TRBJ1-1	TRBD1	NA
CASSPTGTANFAGELFF	TGTGCCAGCTCCCCCACCGGGACAGCGAACTTCGCCGGGGAGCTGTTTTTT	TRBV25-1	TRBJ2-2	TRBD1	NA
CASSPGGSSNQPQHF	TGTGCCAGCTCCCCAGGGGGTAGTAGCAATCAGCCCCAGCATTTT	TRBV7-2	TRBJ1-5	TRBD1	NA
CAIGRLGGSYNEQFF	TGCGCCATCGGTCGTCTGGGGGGCTCCTACAATGAGCAGTTCTTC	TRBV10-1	TRBJ2-1	NA	few
CASTTGTSLILGELFF	TGTGCCAGCACGACCGGGACTAGCCTGATTCTCGGGGAGCTGTTTTTT	TRBV9	TRBJ2-2	TRBD2	NA
CASSPQGGNSPLHF	TGTGCCAGCAGCCCCCAGGGAGGGAATTCACCCCTCCACTTT	TRBV4-2	TRBJ1-6	NA	NA
CASSAMTGNKGGYTF	TGTGCCAGTAGTGCAATGACAGGGAATAAAGGTGGCTACACCTTC	TRBV19	TRBJ1-2	TRBD1	NA